This T cell receptor beta chain is from a study of shared clonotypes between healthy human individuals. It was at deep level that the assay was run. Here immunoSEQ multiplex PCR was the method, and the copy in TCRdb shows in-frame clones only, minus some. The table has about 490,000 clones, over 70% seen once; the top ten hold 9.5% to 15%. Comments on this clone: This sequence is one base from a far larger clone and is likely a read error.

Trimming took off 4 bases at V and 6 bases at J, with 8 bases between the two ends. The CDR3 covers 12 residues. In germline, CDR1 is SGHTA, CDR2 FQGNSA. This clonotype was sampled from a woman between 35 and 50 years old in good health. Some clones in this sample may be carry-over from other donors' samples. This chain joins TRBV7-2 and TRBJ2-3; no definite D call. Sequencing was carried out using PBMCs. CDR3 in amino acids: CASSYYGDTQYF. CDR3 in DNA: TGTGCCAGCAGCTATTACGGGGATACGCAGTATTTT.